These 15 T cell receptor beta chains were sequenced from one sample in a study of radiation and T cells in renal cell carcinoma. Method: immunoSEQ multiplex PCR; TCRdb's copy keeps in-frame clones and lacks some. The data show about 62,000 clones, more than 60% seen once. Time point here: blood 4 weeks post-SBRT, at nephrectomy. Regarding treatment: 15 Gy SBRT to primary tumor, nephrectomy 4 weeks later. The material sequenced was blood, taken from a patient whose treatment included radiotherapy and nephrectomy. The receptors derive from a man in his sixties with renal cell carcinoma.

J is TRBJ2-3 and V is TRBV7-2; 9 bases align to TRBD2. CDR3 size: 18 residues. Trimming at V came to 1 base and at J to 0 bases, leaving 8 bases not matched to a gene. Germline V lookup: CDR1 SGHTA, CDR2 FQGNSA. This chain's CDR3 is CASSLVVGGGASTDTQYF. Written as DNA, the CDR3 is TGTGCCAGCAGCTTAGTGGTCGGCGGGGGGGCGAGCACAGATACGCAGTATTTT.

This clone has only a few counts. This chain joins TRBV13 and TRBJ2-7; TRBD1 or TRBD2 may be the D gene (7 bases each). Germline CDR1 PRHDT, CDR2 FYEKMQ (reference sequence). Trimming removed 1 base from V and 3 bases from J, with 31 bases in between. There are 21 residues in the CDR3. In nucleotides, the CDR3 is TGTGCCAGCAGCTTAGAGGGGCGACAGGGAGAGACTAGCTTAAGACACTACGAGCAGTACGTC. Protein sequence: CASSLEGRQGETSLRHYEQYV.

This chain uses TRBV7-3 with TRBJ2-3, with D possibly matching TRBD2 (5 bases). Trimming shortened V by 3 bases and J by 4 bases, and 8 bases separated the two germline ends. This CDR3 comprises 13 residues. Per germline, CDR1 SGHTA and CDR2 FQGTGA. CDR3 region: CASSFSRADTQYF. Here the CDR3 DNA reads TGTGCCAGCAGCTTCTCGCGGGCAGATACGCAGTATTTT.

The CDR3 sequence is CASSPRGGAGELFF. In nucleotides, the CDR3 is TGCGCCAGCAGCCCCCGGGGAGGGGCCGGGGAGCTGTTTTTT. The V gene is TRBV5-1, the J gene TRBJ2-2; 7 bases match TRBD2. CDR3 length equals 14 residues. The V segment lost 4 bases and the J segment 6 bases; nucleotides outside the gene matches: 6. Per germline, CDR1 SGHRS and CDR2 YFSETQ.

The V gene is TRBV6-1, the J gene TRBJ2-5, with D unresolved. Deletions cut 8 bases from V and 3 bases from J, with 16 bases between. Germline V CDR1 and CDR2: MNHNS, SASEGT. CDR3 length equals 14 residues. CDR3 amino acids: CASGVSLLKETQYF. The CDR3 nucleotides read TGTGCCAGCGGGGTTTCCTTATTAAAAGAGACCCAGTACTTC.

This clone was counted a few times. V gene TRBV7-7 combines with J gene TRBJ2-5, with 7 bases aligning to TRBD2. In germline, CDR1 is SSHAT, CDR2 FNYEAQ (reference sequence). The trim removed 4 bases at V and 0 bases at J, leaving 5 bases unmatched. The CDR3 consists of 15 residues. DNA of the CDR3: TGTGCCAGCAGCTCGCTGGGAGGGGACCAAGAGACCCAGTACTTC. The encoded protein is CASSSLGGDQETQYF.

This clone was detected only a few times. This sequence joins TRBV7-2 and TRBJ2-3; TRBD2 matches at 12 bases. The V gene end was trimmed by 6 bases and the J gene end by 6 bases; junction bases not matched to a gene: 16. The CDR3 is 18 residues long. Germline loops: CDR1 SGHTA, CDR2 FQGNSA. CDR3: CASSPGLAGDMQADTQYF. Here the CDR3 DNA reads TGTGCCAGCAGTCCGGGACTAGCGGGCGATATGCAGGCTGATACGCAGTATTTT. The full variable domain, its missing parts supplied by reference TRBV7-2 and TRBJ2-3, is GAGVSQSPSNKVTEKGKDVELRCDPISGHTALYWYRQSLGQGLEFLIYFQGNSAPDKSGLPSDRFSAERTGGSVSTLTIQRTQQEDSAVYLCASSPGLAGDMQADTQYFGPGTRLTVL.

This sequence joins TRBV19 and TRBJ1-2, with unresolved D. CDR3 length equals 15 residues. Germline CDR1 is LNHDA and CDR2 is SQIVND (reference sequence). V lost 5 bases to trimming and J lost 5 bases, with 18 bases between them. Written as DNA, the CDR3 is TGTGCCAGTAGTCCCCGAGAAGCAGCTGGATATGGCTACACCTTC. It yields the protein CASSPREAAGYGYTF.

This clone was observed a single time. This chain uses TRBV7-2 with TRBJ1-5; no firm D call. The V end was cut by 6 bases, the J end by 3 bases, with 15 bases between. CDR3 length: 15 residues. Germline V gives CDR1 SGHTA, CDR2 FQGNSA. The CDR3 is CASRLGSGSNQPQHF. Here the CDR3 DNA reads TGTGCCAGCAGACTAGGCTCAGGATCCAATCAGCCCCAGCATTTT.

The V gene is TRBV19, the J gene TRBJ2-3; 7 bases fit TRBD2. The germline V gene has CDR1 LNHDA and CDR2 SQIVND (reference sequence). Trimming cost V 6 bases and J 5 bases; bases outside gene matches: 14. The CDR3 spans 16 residues. The CDR3 nucleotides are TGTGCCAGTAGCGCGTCGGCGGGAGAGCTTATAGATACGCAGTATTTT. Amino acids: CASSASAGELIDTQYF.

The J gene is TRBJ2-3, the V gene TRBV7-6; tentative D call: TRBD2 (7 bases). This CDR3 has 15 amino acids. In germline, CDR1 is SGHVS, CDR2 FNYEAQ. Trimming removed 2 bases at V and 2 bases at J, with 11 bases between. CDR3 protein: CASSLWGGPTDTQYF. The CDR3 DNA is TGTGCCAGCAGCTTATGGGGGGGCCCCACAGATACGCAGTATTTT.

V gene TRBV19 combines with J gene TRBJ1-3, with D perhaps TRBD1 (5 bases). Germline CDR1 and CDR2: LNHDA and SQIVND (reference sequence). The CDR3 is 15 residues long. V shed 6 bases and J shed 0 bases, with 12 bases lying between them. This CDR3 reads CASRGGSFSGNTIYF. The CDR3 region has the DNA TGTGCCAGTAGGGGGGGGTCATTCTCTGGAAACACCATATATTTT.

In this sample, this clone turned up once. The rearrangement uses TRBV6-1 and TRBJ2-2, with D unclear. The germline V and J ends were trimmed by 1 base and 1 base, with 4 bases remaining between them. CDR3 length equals 14 residues. Looked up from germline, CDR1 is MNHNS and CDR2 is SASEGT. CDR3 in amino acids: CASSEVRNTGELFF. CDR3 nucleotides: TGTGCCAGCAGTGAAGTTAGGAACACCGGGGAGCTGTTTTTT.

This chain uses TRBV9 with TRBJ1-2; D not resolved. V was shortened by 2 bases and J by 4 bases, with 12 bases between the two germline ends. Germline CDR1 and CDR2: SGDLS and YYNGEE. This CDR3 region has 14 residues. The CDR3 sequence is CASSVLGSPYGYTF. In DNA, the CDR3 is TGTGCCAGCAGCGTTTTAGGAAGCCCCTATGGCTACACCTTC.

This chain connects TRBV5-1 to TRBJ2-7, with D possibly being TRBD1 or TRBD2 (6 bases each). CDR3 length: 14 amino acids. Germline loops: CDR1 SGHRS, CDR2 YFSETQ. Trimming removed 0 bases at V and 5 bases at J, with 12 bases between. The CDR3 loop is CASSLDKGEDEQYF. The CDR3 bases are TGCGCCAGCAGCTTGGATAAGGGGGAGGACGAGCAGTACTTC.